The present T cell receptor (beta chain) was sequenced within a study of blood T cell repertoires in COVID-19. Study-level background: Specimens from acute and convalescent COVID-19 originated in the United States, Italy and Spain. PBMCs, B-cell-depleted T cells, or T cells provided the cDNA or gDNA that made up the material.

This CDR3 has 15 amino acids. Method: immunoSEQ multiplex PCR; TCRdb's copy keeps in-frame clones and lacks some. The repertoire holds 150,000 to 200,000 clones, with approximately 87% as singletons. The receptor's source is a woman aged 60 to 75 with COVID-19, enrolled during active disease. The chain has TRBV21-1 and TRBJ2-7; the D call TRBD1 from the table was never checked on the DNA. TRBV21-1 is noted as a pseudogene. Input material: peripheral blood. CDR3 nucleotides: TGTGCCAGCAGCAAAATTACCCGGGACACCTACGAGCAGTACTTC. It translates to CASSKITRDTYEQYF.